These 22 T cell receptor beta chains originate from one sample sequenced in a study of T cells in Graves' hyperthyroidism and ophthalmopathy. Amplification yielded TCR beta CDR3 regions, with RNA transcripts as the source. The study used the HTBI primer set for a first-round RT-PCR of the TCR CDR3. A single record per CDR3 protein comes from TCRdb applying MiXCR to the multiplex PCR reads. The top ten clones hold 25% to 30% of a sample with fewer than 450,000 distinct CDR3 sequences, more than 13% of them seen once. Sequencing used blood. These receptors were collected from a man in his forties or fifties with Graves' ophthalmopathy.

There are many counts of this clonotype. The chain combines TRBV18 with TRBJ2-5, with a weak D call TRBD2 (5 bases). Trimming removed 0 bases from V and 3 bases from J, with 8 bases in between. The CDR3 runs to 14 residues. Per germline, CDR1 KGHSH and CDR2 LQKENI. CDR3 nucleotides: TGTGCCAGCTCACCACCTAACGGGGAAGAGACCCAGTACTTC. It is translated as CASSPPNGEETQYF.

The chain is built from TRBV7-3 and TRBJ2-5; unclear D gene. The V and J ends lost 4 bases and 5 bases respectively, with 8 bases between them. The CDR3 spans 12 residues. CDR1 and CDR2 (germline): SGHTA, FQGTGA. CDR3 amino acids: CASSSNGETQYF. The CDR3 DNA follows: TGTGCCAGCAGCTCCAATGGGGAGACCCAGTACTTC.

In its sample, this clonotype was seen many times. The chain employs TRBV20-1 and TRBJ1-3, with 9 bases that match TRBD1. The CDR3 runs 14 residues. With 6 bases clipped from V and 3 bases from J, the junction kept 6 bases outside the gene matches. CDR1 DFQATT and CDR2 SNEGSKA come from the germline V gene (reference sequence). This CDR3 reads CSAGGQGVGNTIYF. CDR3 DNA: TGCAGTGCCGGGGGACAGGGAGTTGGAAACACCATATATTTT.

This clonotype has ten or more counts. The chain combines TRBV10-3 with TRBJ2-3; TRBD2 matches 10 bases. Germline V gene lookup returns CDR1 ENHRY and CDR2 SYGVKD. Trimming at V came to 7 bases and at J to 4 bases, leaving 5 bases not matched to a gene. The CDR3 has 14 residues. The CDR3 DNA sequence: TGTGCCATCATGGCTAGCGGGAGTGCAGATACGCAGTATTTT. As protein: CAIMASGSADTQYF.

In this sample, this clonotype turned up a few times. The chain uses TRBV24-1 and TRBJ2-1; 9 bases agree with TRBD2. Germline assignment: CDR1 KGHDR and CDR2 SFDVKD. Unmatched junction bases numbered 15, after V lost 3 bases and J lost 13 bases. The CDR3 totals 16 residues. The CDR3 protein is CATSDRGLMAGGPQFF. For the CDR3, the DNA is TGTGCCACCAGTGATCGGGGTTTGATGGCGGGAGGGCCACAGTTCTTC.

The table lists this clonotype with many counts. V gene TRBV4-1 combines with J gene TRBJ2-7; no reliable D call. The ends were cut back, 0 bases at V and 3 bases at J, with 12 bases in the middle. Germline CDR1 and CDR2: MGHRA and YSYEKL. The CDR3 spans 15 residues. As DNA, the CDR3 is TGCGCCAGCAGCCAAGAATCCAGACCATTCTACGAGCAGTACTTC. This codes for CASSQESRPFYEQYF.

In this sample, this clonotype turned up many times. The chain links TRBV27 to TRBJ2-5; possible D gene TRBD2, 6 bases. The germline V gene encodes CDR1 MNHEY and CDR2 SMNVEV (reference sequence). The CDR3 extends over 15 amino acids. V gave up 5 bases and J gave up 5 bases, with 18 bases separating them. The CDR3 nucleotides read TGTGCCAGCAGTGGTTTCGGGACTGGCTTTGAGACCCAGTACTTC. As protein: CASSGFGTGFETQYF.

This clonotype occurred many times. The genes are TRBV20-1 and TRBJ2-7; 11 nucleotides line up with TRBD2. J was trimmed by 1 base and V by 5 bases; bases with no gene match: 4. The germline gives CDR1 DFQATT, CDR2 SNEGSKA (reference sequence). The CDR3 length is 14 residues. CDR3 sequence (DNA): TGCAGTGCTTACGGGACTAGCGGTTCCTACGAGCAGTACTTC. Translation: CSAYGTSGSYEQYF.

This clonotype was observed many times. The chain carries TRBV6-6 and TRBJ1-6; D not resolved. The CDR3 covers 12 residues. Trimming left V 0 bases short and J 9 bases short, with 3 bases between. Germline-derived CDR1 and CDR2 are MNHNY and SVGAGI (reference sequence). DNA of the CDR3: TGTGCCAGCAGTTACTCGGGTTCACCCCTCCACTTT. It codes for CASSYSGSPLHF.

The chain carries TRBV20-1 and TRBJ2-6; 11 bases are a match to TRBD2. The CDR3 is 16 amino acids. Germline trimming cut 6 bases from V and 0 bases from J; bases unmatched to any gene: 4. Germline loops: CDR1 DFQATT, CDR2 SNEGSKA (reference sequence). The CDR3 DNA follows: TGCAGTGCGTTAGCGGGGGGGTCCTCTGGGGCCAACGTCCTGACTTTC. This sequence encodes CSALAGGSSGANVLTF.

The rearrangement uses TRBV7-9 and TRBJ2-5; D is tentatively TRBD1 or TRBD2 (5 bases each). V lost 1 base and J 1 base, leaving 10 bases between the germline ends. The CDR3 loop spans 15 amino acids. Looked up from germline, CDR1 is SEHNR and CDR2 is FQNEAQ (reference sequence). The CDR3 DNA reads as TGTGCCAGCAGCTTAGTTTCCGGGACCCAAGAGACCCAGTACTTC. This translates into CASSLVSGTQETQYF. The whole variable domain, filled in from reference TRBV7-9 and TRBJ2-5, reads DTGVSQNPRHKITKRGQNVTFRCDPISEHNRLYWYRQTLGQGPEFLTYFQNEAQLEKSRLLSDRFSAERPKGSFSTLEIQRTEQGDSAMYLCASSLVSGTQETQYFGPGTRLLVL.

This clonotype has ten or more counts. The CDR3 nucleotides read TGTGCCAGTAAGGGGACTAGCGGTTCCTACGAGCAGTACTTC. This encodes CASKGTSGSYEQYF. The J gene is TRBJ2-7, the V gene TRBV2, with TRBD2 matching 11 bases. This CDR3 contains 14 residues. Germline CDR1 SNHLY, CDR2 FYNNEI. With V trimmed by 9 bases and J by 1 base, 5 bases remained unmatched.

This clonotype has ten or more counts. The gene calls are TRBV11-3 and TRBJ2-1, with D tentatively TRBD2 (6 bases). The CDR3 totals 14 residues. Deletions cut 7 bases from V and 6 bases from J, with 16 bases between. Per germline, CDR1 SGHNT and CDR2 YENEEA. This chain's CDR3 is CASNGGDKFNEQFF. The CDR3 DNA is TGTGCCAGCAACGGGGGAGATAAATTCAATGAGCAGTTCTTC.

In its sample, this clonotype was seen many times. The chain combines TRBV6-1 with TRBJ2-1; D gene uncertain. This CDR3 region has 14 residues. CDR1 MNHNS and CDR2 SASEGT come from the germline V gene. Trimming stripped 5 bases from V and 1 base from J, with 9 bases between. CDR3 nucleotide sequence: TGTGCCAGCAGTTCCCTTGAGTCCTACAATGAGCAGTTCTTC. It specifies CASSSLESYNEQFF.

This clonotype was observed many times. This chain uses TRBV20-1 with TRBJ2-1; TRBD2 agrees at 10 bases. The germline gives CDR1 DFQATT, CDR2 SNEGSKA (reference sequence). V lost 1 base to trimming and J lost 7 bases; unmatched junction nucleotides: 10. The CDR3 covers 16 residues. CDR3 in DNA: TGCAGTGCTAGAGCACCACTAGCGGGATTCGGTAATGAGCAGTTCTTC. Residues: CSARAPLAGFGNEQFF.

In this sample, this clonotype turned up many times. The gene calls are TRBV20-1 and TRBJ2-1; 10 nucleotides agree with TRBD2. Germline V lookup: CDR1 DFQATT, CDR2 SNEGSKA (reference sequence). The CDR3 totals 16 residues. J lost 4 bases, V lost 3 bases, and 9 bases had no gene match. The CDR3 sequence is CSASGGSGRTYNEQFF. The CDR3 DNA reads TGCAGTGCTAGTGGGGGTAGCGGGAGGACTTACAATGAGCAGTTCTTC.

The chain links TRBV3-1 to TRBJ2-2, with TRBD1 identical over 8 bases. J was trimmed by 4 bases and V by 5 bases; bases with no gene match: 6. The CDR3 length is 15 residues. The V gene's germline CDR1 is LGHDT and CDR2 YNNKEL (reference sequence). CDR3: CASSSRDRCTGELFF. CDR3 nucleotides: TGTGCCAGCAGCTCCCGGGACAGGTGCACCGGGGAGCTGTTTTTT.

The rearrangement joins TRBV28 to TRBJ2-1; 13 bases align to TRBD2. The CDR3 sequence is 15 residues long. J was trimmed by 9 bases and V by 7 bases; bases with no gene match: 9. Per germline, CDR1 MDHEN and CDR2 SYDVKM. The CDR3 sequence is CASIPGLAGEGEQFF. CDR3 nucleotide sequence: TGTGCCAGCATCCCCGGACTAGCGGGAGAGGGTGAGCAGTTCTTC.

This clonotype showed up many times. The chain is built from TRBV20-1 and TRBJ1-1, with TRBD1 matching 7 bases. CDR3 length: 13 amino acids. With 6 bases clipped from V and 0 bases from J, the junction kept 4 bases outside the gene matches. The germline gives CDR1 DFQATT, CDR2 SNEGSKA (reference sequence). The CDR3 region has the DNA TGCAGTGCGCCCGGGACAGTGAACACTGAAGCTTTCTTT. As protein: CSAPGTVNTEAFF.

The table lists this clonotype with many counts. The chain recombines TRBV6-1 with TRBJ1-2; 9 bases fit TRBD1. The CDR3 runs to 14 residues. Trimming removed 6 bases from V and 4 bases from J; junction bases left unmatched: 6. From germline, CDR1 is MNHNS and CDR2 SASEGT. CDR3 coding DNA: TGTGCCAGCAGACCGGGACAGGGAGGCTATGGCTACACCTTC. Residues: CASRPGQGGYGYTF.

This chain links TRBV29-1 with TRBJ1-2; TRBD1 matches 7 bases. CDR1 and CDR2 (germline): SQVTM, ANQGSEA. The CDR3 runs 14 residues. J gave up 12 bases and V 4 bases, and 17 bases lay outside the gene matches. CDR3 nucleotide sequence: TGCAGCGTTGTGAGGGGGCAGGGCAGTCGTCGCCACACCTTC. Residues: CSVVRGQGSRRHTF.

This clonotype has ten or more counts. A read error may produce the germline difference seen at one junction end. The chain recombines TRBV4-1 with TRBJ2-2; 7 nucleotides match TRBD1. This CDR3 has 14 residues. Per the germline V gene, CDR1 is MGHRA and CDR2 is YSYEKL. This chain's CDR3 is CASNPGQNTRELFF. CDR3 sequence (DNA): TGCGCCAGCAACCCGGGACAGAACACCAGGGAGCTGTTTTTT.